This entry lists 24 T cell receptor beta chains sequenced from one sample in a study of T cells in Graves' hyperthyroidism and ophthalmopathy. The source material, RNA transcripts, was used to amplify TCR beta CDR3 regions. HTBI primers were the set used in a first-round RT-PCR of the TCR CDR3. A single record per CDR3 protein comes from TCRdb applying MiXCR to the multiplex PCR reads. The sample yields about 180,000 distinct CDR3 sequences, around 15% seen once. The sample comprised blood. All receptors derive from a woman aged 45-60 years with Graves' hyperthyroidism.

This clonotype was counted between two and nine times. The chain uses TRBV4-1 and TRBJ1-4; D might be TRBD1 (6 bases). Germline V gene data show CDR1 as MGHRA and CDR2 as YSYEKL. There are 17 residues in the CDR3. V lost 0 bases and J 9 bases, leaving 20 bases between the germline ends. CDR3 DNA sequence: TGCGCCAGCAGCCAAGATCGAACCGGAGGCGGGGGGCAAAAACTGTTTTTT. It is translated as CASSQDRTGGGGQKLFF.

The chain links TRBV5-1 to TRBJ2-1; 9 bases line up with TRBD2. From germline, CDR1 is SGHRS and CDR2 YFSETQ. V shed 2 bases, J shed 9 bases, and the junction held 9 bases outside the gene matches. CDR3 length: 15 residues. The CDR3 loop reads CASSFSVSGSSEQFF. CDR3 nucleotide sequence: TGCGCCAGCAGCTTCAGTGTTAGCGGGAGTTCTGAGCAGTTCTTC.

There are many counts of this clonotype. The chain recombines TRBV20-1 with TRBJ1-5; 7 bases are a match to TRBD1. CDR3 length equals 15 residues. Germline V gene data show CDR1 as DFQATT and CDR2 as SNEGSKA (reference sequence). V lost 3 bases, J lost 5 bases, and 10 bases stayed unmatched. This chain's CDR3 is CSASEGGPFDQPQHF. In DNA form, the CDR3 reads TGCAGTGCTAGTGAAGGGGGCCCGTTCGATCAGCCCCAGCATTTT.

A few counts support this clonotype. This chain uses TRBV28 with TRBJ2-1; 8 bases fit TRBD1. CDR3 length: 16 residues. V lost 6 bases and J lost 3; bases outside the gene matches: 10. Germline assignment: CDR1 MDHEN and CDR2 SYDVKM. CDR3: CASSLGGRGLYNEQFF. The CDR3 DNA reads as TGTGCCAGCAGCCTAGGGGGCAGGGGGCTCTACAATGAGCAGTTCTTC.

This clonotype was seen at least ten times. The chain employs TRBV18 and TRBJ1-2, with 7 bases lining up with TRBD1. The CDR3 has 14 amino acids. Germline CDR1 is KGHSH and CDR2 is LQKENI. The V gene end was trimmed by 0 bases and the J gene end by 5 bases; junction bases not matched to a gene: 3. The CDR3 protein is CASSPPRGRYGYTF. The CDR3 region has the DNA TGTGCCAGCTCACCACCGAGGGGGCGGTATGGCTACACCTTC.

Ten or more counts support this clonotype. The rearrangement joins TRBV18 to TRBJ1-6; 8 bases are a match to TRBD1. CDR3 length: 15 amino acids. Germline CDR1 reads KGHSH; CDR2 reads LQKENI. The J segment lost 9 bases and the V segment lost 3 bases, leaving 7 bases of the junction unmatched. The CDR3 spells CASSPDRERTSPLHF. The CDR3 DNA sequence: TGTGCCAGCTCACCGGACAGGGAAAGGACTTCACCCCTCCACTTT.

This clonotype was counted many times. Written as DNA, the CDR3 is TGTGCCAGCAGCCCACGCCGGGACAGGGGCCCCCGCTCCTACGAGCAGTACTTC. This translates into CASSPRRDRGPRSYEQYF. J is TRBJ2-7 and V is TRBV7-9, with 10 bases identical to TRBD1. CDR3 length equals 18 residues. Looked up from germline, CDR1 is SEHNR and CDR2 is FQNEAQ (reference sequence). J lost 0 bases, V lost 5 bases, and 13 bases had no gene match.

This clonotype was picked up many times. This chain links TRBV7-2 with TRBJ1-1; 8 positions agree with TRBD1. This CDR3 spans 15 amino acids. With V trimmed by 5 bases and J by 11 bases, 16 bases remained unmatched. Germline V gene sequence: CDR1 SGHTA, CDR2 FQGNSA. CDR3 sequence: CASSPQPGTGVDAFF. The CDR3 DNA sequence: TGTGCCAGCAGCCCCCAACCCGGGACAGGCGTCGACGCTTTCTTT.

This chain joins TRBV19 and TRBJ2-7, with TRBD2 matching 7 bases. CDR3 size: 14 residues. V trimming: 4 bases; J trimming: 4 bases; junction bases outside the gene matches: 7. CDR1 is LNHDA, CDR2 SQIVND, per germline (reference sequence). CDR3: CASSTVFGGYEQYF. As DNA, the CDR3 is TGTGCCAGTAGTACCGTCTTCGGGGGGTACGAGCAGTACTTC.

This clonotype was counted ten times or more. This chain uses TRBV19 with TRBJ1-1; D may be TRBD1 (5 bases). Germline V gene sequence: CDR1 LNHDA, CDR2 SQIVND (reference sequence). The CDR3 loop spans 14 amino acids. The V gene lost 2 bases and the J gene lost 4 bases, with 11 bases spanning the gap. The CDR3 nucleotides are TGTGCCAGTAGTATACTTACAGGTTCCACTGAAGCTTTCTTT. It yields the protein CASSILTGSTEAFF.

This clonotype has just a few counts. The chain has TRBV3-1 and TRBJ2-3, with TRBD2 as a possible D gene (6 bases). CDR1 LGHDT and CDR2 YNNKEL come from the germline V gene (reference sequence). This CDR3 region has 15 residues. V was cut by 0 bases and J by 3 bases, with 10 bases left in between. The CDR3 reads CASSQETSETDTQYF. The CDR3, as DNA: TGTGCCAGCAGCCAAGAGACTAGTGAAACAGATACGCAGTATTTT.

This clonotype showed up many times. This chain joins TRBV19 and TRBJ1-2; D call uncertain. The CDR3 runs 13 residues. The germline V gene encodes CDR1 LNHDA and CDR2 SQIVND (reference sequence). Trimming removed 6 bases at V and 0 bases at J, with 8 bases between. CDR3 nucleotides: TGTGCCAGTAGGGCGCGGGCTAACTATGGCTACACCTTC. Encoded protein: CASRARANYGYTF. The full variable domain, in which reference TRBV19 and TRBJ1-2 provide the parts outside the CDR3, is DGGITQSPKYLFRKEGQNVTLSCEQNLNHDAMYWYRQDPGQGLRLIYYSQIVNDFQKGDIAEGYSVSREKKESFPLTVTSAQKNPTAFYLCASRARANYGYTFGSGTRLTVV.

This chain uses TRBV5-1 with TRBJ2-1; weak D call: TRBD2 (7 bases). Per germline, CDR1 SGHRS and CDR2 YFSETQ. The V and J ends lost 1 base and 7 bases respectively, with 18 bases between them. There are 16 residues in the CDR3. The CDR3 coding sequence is TGCGCCAGCAGCTTGTTACCGGGGGGCGGATCAAATGAGCAGTTCTTC. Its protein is CASSLLPGGGSNEQFF.

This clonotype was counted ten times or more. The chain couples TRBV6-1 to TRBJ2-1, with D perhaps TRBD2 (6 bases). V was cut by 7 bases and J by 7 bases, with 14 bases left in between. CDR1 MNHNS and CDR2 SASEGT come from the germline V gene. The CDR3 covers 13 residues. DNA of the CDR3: TGTGCCAGCACCCCCGGGGAGGTAAATGAGCAGTTCTTC. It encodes CASTPGEVNEQFF.

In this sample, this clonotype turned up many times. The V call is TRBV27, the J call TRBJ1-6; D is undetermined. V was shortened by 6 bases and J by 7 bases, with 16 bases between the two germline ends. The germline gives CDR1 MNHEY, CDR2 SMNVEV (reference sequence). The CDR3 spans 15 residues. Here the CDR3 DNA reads TGTGCCAGCAGCCCAAGGGAATTGGGGAATTCACCCCTCCACTTT. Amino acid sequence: CASSPRELGNSPLHF.

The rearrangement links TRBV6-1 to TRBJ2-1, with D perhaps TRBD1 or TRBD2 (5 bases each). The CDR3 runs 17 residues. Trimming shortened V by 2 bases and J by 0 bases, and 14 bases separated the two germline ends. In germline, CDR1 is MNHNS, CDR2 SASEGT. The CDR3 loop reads CASSEWGIGSSYNEQFF. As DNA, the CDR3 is TGTGCCAGCAGTGAATGGGGCATAGGGAGCTCCTACAATGAGCAGTTCTTC.

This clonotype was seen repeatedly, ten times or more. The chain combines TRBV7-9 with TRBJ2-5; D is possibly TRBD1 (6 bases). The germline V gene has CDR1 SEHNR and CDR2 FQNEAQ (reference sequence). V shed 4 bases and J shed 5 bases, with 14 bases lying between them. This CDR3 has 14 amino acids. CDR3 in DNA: TGTGCCAGCAGCTCAGGGGTACTAACTGAGACCCAGTACTTC. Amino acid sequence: CASSSGVLTETQYF.

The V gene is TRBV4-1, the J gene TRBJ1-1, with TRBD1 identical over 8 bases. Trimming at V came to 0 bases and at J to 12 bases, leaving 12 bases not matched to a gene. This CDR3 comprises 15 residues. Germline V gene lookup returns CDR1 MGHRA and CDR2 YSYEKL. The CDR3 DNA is TGCGCCAGCAGCCAAGATTTCCCGCCGACAGGGGAAACTTTCTTT. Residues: CASSQDFPPTGETFF.

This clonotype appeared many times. CDR3 loop: CASSSGGANTGELFF. The DNA of the CDR3 is TGTGCCAGCAGCTCAGGGGGCGCGAACACCGGGGAGCTGTTTTTT. The chain recombines TRBV5-5 with TRBJ2-2; 8 bases are a match to TRBD1. The trim removed 3 bases at V and 0 bases at J, leaving 1 base unmatched. The CDR3 is made up of 15 amino acids. From germline, CDR1 is SGHKS and CDR2 YYEKEE (reference sequence). The variable domain in full, with the rest retrieved from reference TRBV5-5 and TRBJ2-2, is DAGVTQSPTHLIKTRGQQVTLRCSPISGHKSVSWYQQVLGQGPQFIFQYYEKEERGRGNFPDRFSARQFPNYSSELNVNALLLGDSALYLCASSSGGANTGELFFGEGSRLTVL.

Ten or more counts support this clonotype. The CDR3 sequence is CASSSARVGRGFTEQYF. For the CDR3, the DNA is TGTGCCAGCAGTTCCGCCCGGGTGGGCAGGGGCTTCACCGAGCAGTACTTC. The chain carries TRBV6-2 or TRBV6-3 and TRBJ2-7, with D possibly matching TRBD1 (6 bases). The ends were cut back, 4 bases at V and 6 bases at J, with 25 bases in the middle. Germline V CDR1 and CDR2: MNHEY, SVGEGT. The CDR3 loop spans 17 amino acids.

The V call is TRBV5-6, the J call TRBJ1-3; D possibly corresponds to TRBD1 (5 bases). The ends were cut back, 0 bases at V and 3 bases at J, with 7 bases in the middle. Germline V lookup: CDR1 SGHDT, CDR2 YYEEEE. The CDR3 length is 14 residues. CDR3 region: CASSLGGNGNTIYF. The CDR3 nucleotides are TGTGCCAGCAGCTTGGGGGGCAATGGAAACACCATATATTTT. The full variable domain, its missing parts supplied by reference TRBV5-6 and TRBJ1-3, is DAGVTQSPTHLIKTRGQQVTLRCSPKSGHDTVSWYQQALGQGPQFIFQYYEEEERQRGNFPDRFSGHQFPNYSSELNVNALLLGDSALYLCASSLGGNGNTIYFGEGSWLTVV.

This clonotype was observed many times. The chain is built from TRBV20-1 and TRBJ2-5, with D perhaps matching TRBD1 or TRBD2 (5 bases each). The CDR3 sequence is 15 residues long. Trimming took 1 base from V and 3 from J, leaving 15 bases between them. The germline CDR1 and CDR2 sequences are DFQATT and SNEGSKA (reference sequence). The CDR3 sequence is CSARAGIWGKETQYF. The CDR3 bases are TGCAGTGCTAGAGCCGGTATTTGGGGGAAAGAGACCCAGTACTTC.

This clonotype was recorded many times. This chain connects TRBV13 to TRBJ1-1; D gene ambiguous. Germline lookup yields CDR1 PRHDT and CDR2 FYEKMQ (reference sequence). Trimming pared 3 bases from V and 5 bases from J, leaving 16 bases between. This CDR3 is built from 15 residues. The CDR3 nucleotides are TGTGCCAGCAGCTTTCGGCCCAGAGTGGGGACTGAAGCTTTCTTT. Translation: CASSFRPRVGTEAFF.

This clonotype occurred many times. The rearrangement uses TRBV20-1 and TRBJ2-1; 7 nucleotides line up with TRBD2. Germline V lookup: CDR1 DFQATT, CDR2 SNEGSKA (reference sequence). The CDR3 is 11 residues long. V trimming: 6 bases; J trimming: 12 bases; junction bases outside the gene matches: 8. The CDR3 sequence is CSAQPPSGQFF. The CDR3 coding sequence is TGCAGTGCCCAACCCCCTAGCGGGCAGTTCTTC.